A single sample is the source of the 24 T cell receptor beta chains below, sequenced in a study of blood T cell repertoires in COVID-19. Repertoires were generated with immunoSEQ multiplex PCR, while TCRdb's copy carries only in-frame clones and drops some. The sample has roughly 310,000 clones; over 75% are singletons. Sequenced input: peripheral blood. The receptor set was obtained from a woman aged 50 to 60 with active or convalescent COVID-19.

The genes are TRBV5-1 and TRBJ1-5; D may be TRBD1 (5 bases). This CDR3 has 18 amino acids. Trimming removed 0 bases at V and 2 bases at J, with 18 bases between. From germline, CDR1 is SGHRS and CDR2 YFSETQ. The CDR3 is CASSLAPGGGFGNQPQHF. CDR3 DNA: TGCGCCAGCAGCTTGGCACCGGGGGGTGGATTCGGCAATCAGCCCCAGCATTTT.

The chain links TRBV7-2 to TRBJ1-6; 7 bases match TRBD1. With V trimmed by 3 bases and J by 10 bases, 3 bases remained unmatched. Germline V CDR1 and CDR2: SGHTA, FQGNSA. The CDR3 runs to 13 residues. DNA of the CDR3: TGTGCCAGCAGCTTCAGGGGGGAGTCACCCCTCCACTTT. Its translation is CASSFRGESPLHF.

The chain is built from TRBV19 and TRBJ2-2; 14 bases agree with TRBD2. The germline CDR1 and CDR2 sequences are LNHDA and SQIVND (reference sequence). CDR3 length: 18 amino acids. After removal of 5 bases from V and 6 bases from J, the junction contained 11 bases not matched to a gene. CDR3 bases: TGTGCCAGTAGTTCCCCCGGGACTAGCGGGAGTGGTCCCGGGGAGCTGTTTTTT. Translated, it gives CASSSPGTSGSGPGELFF.

In its sample, this clone was seen a few times. The rearrangement links TRBV28 to TRBJ2-2; weak D call: TRBD1 (7 bases). Germline CDR1 is MDHEN and CDR2 is SYDVKM. This CDR3 is built from 15 residues. The V end was cut by 5 bases, the J end by 5 bases, with 15 bases between. This CDR3 reads CASSGGGAATGELFF. CDR3 in DNA: TGTGCCAGCAGTGGAGGGGGCGCGGCTACCGGGGAGCTGTTTTTT.

The chain's CDR3 is CASKGTGNTEAFF. In nucleotides, the CDR3 is TGTGCCAGCAAAGGGACAGGGAACACTGAAGCTTTCTTT. The chain uses TRBV27 and TRBJ1-1, with 8 positions matching TRBD1. V lost 7 bases and J lost 1; bases outside the gene matches: 2. Germline CDR1 reads MNHEY; CDR2 reads SMNVEV (reference sequence). There are 13 residues in the CDR3.

This sequence joins TRBV28 and TRBJ2-4; TRBD1 aligns across 9 bases. The CDR3 sequence is 14 residues long. J gave up 7 bases and V 6 bases, and 7 bases lay outside the gene matches. The V gene's germline CDR1 is MDHEN and CDR2 SYDVKM. CDR3 region: CASSPGQGGNIQYF. Here the CDR3 DNA reads TGTGCCAGCAGCCCGGGACAGGGAGGTAACATTCAGTACTTC. Complete variable domain (other parts from reference TRBV28 and TRBJ2-4): DVKVTQSSRYLVKRTGEKVFLECVQDMDHENMFWYRQDPGLGLRLIYFSYDVKMKEKGDIPEGYSVSREKKERFSLILESASTNQTSMYLCASSPGQGGNIQYFGAGTRLSVL.

Concerning this clone: The sample contains more than one DNA sequence encoding this CDR3. The chain links TRBV5-1 to TRBJ1-1; D unresolved. The V end was cut by 0 bases, the J end by 1 base, with 7 bases between. CDR1 is SGHRS, CDR2 YFSETQ, per germline. The CDR3 contains 14 residues. CDR3 protein: CASSLATANTEAFF. The CDR3 DNA sequence: TGCGCCAGCAGCTTGGCAACAGCGAACACTGAAGCTTTCTTT.

The rearrangement uses TRBV4-2 and TRBJ2-3; 8 nucleotides align to TRBD1. CDR1 is LGHNA, CDR2 YNFKEQ, per germline. The CDR3 contains 17 residues. J lost 2 bases, V lost 0 bases, and 7 bases had no gene match. The CDR3: CASSQDGTGTPTDTQYF. CDR3 sequence (DNA): TGTGCCAGCAGCCAAGATGGGACAGGCACGCCCACAGATACGCAGTATTTT.

The genes are TRBV5-6 and TRBJ1-2; 9 bases fit TRBD1. Germline V gene data show CDR1 as SGHDT and CDR2 as YYEEEE. The CDR3 has 14 amino acids. The V gene end was trimmed by 5 bases and the J gene end by 4 bases; junction bases not matched to a gene: 6. Here the CDR3 reads CASSPDRGSYGYTF. Written as DNA, the CDR3 is TGTGCCAGCAGTCCGGACAGGGGAAGCTATGGCTACACCTTC.

This clone was recorded only once. The chain carries TRBV5-4 and TRBJ2-5, with D maybe TRBD2 (7 bases). The CDR3 is 15 residues long. V lost 4 bases and J lost 5, with 18 bases in between. Germline loops: CDR1 SGHNT, CDR2 YYREEE (reference sequence). The DNA of the CDR3 is TGTGCCAGCAGCCCAATGGGGGGGGGCTGGGAGACCCAGTACTTC. It is translated as CASSPMGGGWETQYF.

The CDR3 protein is CASSQETGLGYTF. The CDR3 DNA sequence: TGCGCCAGCAGCCAGGAGACAGGGTTGGGCTACACCTTC. V is TRBV4-1 and J is TRBJ1-2; TRBD1 agrees at 7 bases. Losses at the gene ends were 3 bases for V and 8 bases for J; bases not matched to a gene: 6. CDR3 size: 13 residues. The germline V gene has CDR1 MGHRA and CDR2 YSYEKL.

V usage is TRBV30 and J usage is TRBJ2-2; 7 positions match TRBD2. J gave up 4 bases and V 3 bases, and 5 bases lay outside the gene matches. CDR3 length: 14 amino acids. Germline values: CDR1 GTSNPN, CDR2 SVGIG (reference sequence). The CDR3 here is CAWRRLAGTGELFF. Here the CDR3 DNA reads TGTGCCTGGAGGCGACTAGCTGGCACCGGGGAGCTGTTTTTT.

Notes on this clone: Other nucleotide sequences from this sample produce the same CDR3. This chain joins TRBV7-2 and TRBJ1-5; D is ambiguous. Trimming removed 1 base from V and 5 bases from J, with 6 bases in between. CDR3 length: 13 residues. Germline values: CDR1 SGHTA, CDR2 FQGNSA. Here the CDR3 reads CASSLGRDQPQHF. The DNA for the CDR3 is TGTGCCAGCAGCTTAGGGCGGGATCAGCCCCAGCATTTT.

The gene calls are TRBV6-5 and TRBJ1-3; tentative D call: TRBD1 (5 bases). Germline V CDR1 and CDR2: MNHEY, SVGAGI. CDR3 length equals 16 residues. Trimming cost V 2 bases and J 0 bases, with 11 bases left between them. The CDR3 coding sequence is TGTGCCAGCAGTTACCGTCGACAGCTCTCTGGAAACACCATATATTTT. This codes for CASSYRRQLSGNTIYF.

V and J are TRBV10-3 and TRBJ1-5, with D unclear. CDR3 length: 14 residues. V was pared by 3 bases and J by 7 bases, with 13 bases between. Per the germline V gene, CDR1 is ENHRY and CDR2 is SYGVKD. The CDR3 DNA follows: TGTGCCATCAGTGACGGTCGTATTGCGCAGCCCCAGCATTTT. This codes for CAISDGRIAQPQHF.

The chain recombines TRBV2 with TRBJ2-2; D is possibly TRBD2 (5 bases). The CDR3 sequence is 15 residues long. Germline CDR1 SNHLY, CDR2 FYNNEI. With 6 bases removed from V and 3 bases from J, the gap between germline ends came to 14 bases. The CDR3 loop is CASSGEVLDTGELFF. In DNA form, the CDR3 reads TGTGCCAGCAGCGGGGAAGTCCTCGACACCGGGGAGCTGTTTTTT.

The rearrangement uses TRBV25-1 and TRBJ1-2; D gene ambiguous. V was pared by 7 bases and J by 0 bases, with 12 bases between. The germline V gene has CDR1 MGHDK and CDR2 SYGVNS. The CDR3 consists of 14 residues. CDR3 nucleotide sequence: TGTGCCAGCATGCCCCAGCAGGCTAACTATGGCTACACCTTC. Protein product: CASMPQQANYGYTF.

In its sample, this clone was seen once. The CDR3 protein is CASSSTGTGGYNEQFF. CDR3 nucleotides: TGTGCCAGCAGCTCCACCGGGACAGGGGGCTACAATGAGCAGTTCTTC. J is TRBJ2-1 and V is TRBV9; 11 nucleotides line up with TRBD1. There are 16 residues in the CDR3. Trimming removed 4 bases from V and 3 bases from J; junction bases left unmatched: 6. Germline V gene sequence: CDR1 SGDLS, CDR2 YYNGEE.

The CDR3 DNA reads as TGTGCCAGCAGTTCTTTAGCGGGGGGGGCCAATGAGCAGTTCTTC. Protein product: CASSSLAGGANEQFF. The gene calls are TRBV2 and TRBJ2-1; TRBD2 agrees at 11 bases. CDR1 is SNHLY and CDR2 is FYNNEI in the germline V gene. This CDR3 region has 15 residues. The V gene end was trimmed by 5 bases and the J gene end by 6 bases; junction bases not matched to a gene: 6.

The chain employs TRBV6-5 and TRBJ1-6; tentative D call: TRBD1 (6 bases). CDR3 length: 14 residues. V gave up 6 bases and J gave up 9 bases, with 15 bases separating them. Germline CDR1 reads MNHEY; CDR2 reads SVGAGI. CDR3 nucleotides: TGTGCCAGCAGCCGGGACATTTCCCTTTCACCCCTCCACTTT. Encoded protein: CASSRDISLSPLHF.

This clone was counted a few times. This sequence joins TRBV18 and TRBJ1-6; the D is unclear. V lost 2 bases and J lost 8, with 13 bases in between. There are 15 residues in the CDR3. Per germline, CDR1 KGHSH and CDR2 LQKENI. Here the CDR3 reads CASSPSPARDSPLHF. CDR3 sequence (DNA): TGTGCCAGCTCACCATCCCCCGCGAGGGATTCACCCCTCCACTTT.

V usage is TRBV28 and J usage is TRBJ1-5; 7 bases map to TRBD1. After removal of 6 bases from V and 4 bases from J, the junction contained 6 bases not matched to a gene. The germline V gene encodes CDR1 MDHEN and CDR2 SYDVKM. CDR3 size: 14 residues. This CDR3 is CASRSGQSNQPQHF. The CDR3 region has the DNA TGTGCCAGCAGATCGGGACAGTCTAATCAGCCCCAGCATTTT.

V usage is TRBV12-3 or TRBV12-4 and J usage is TRBJ1-2; TRBD1 might be the D (5 bases). CDR3 length: 13 amino acids. V shed 6 bases and J shed 5 bases, with 13 bases lying between them. The CDR3 here is CASSLRGGYGYTF. The CDR3 DNA reads as TGTGCCAGCAGCTTGAGGGGAGGGTATGGCTACACCTTC.

The chain joins TRBV29-1 to TRBJ1-2; TRBD1 agrees at 10 bases. CDR3 length: 13 residues. After removal of 6 bases from V and 8 bases from J, the junction contained 9 bases not matched to a gene. CDR1 is SQVTM and CDR2 is ANQGSEA in the germline V gene. The CDR3 sequence is CSVGGQGMGGYTF. For the CDR3, the DNA is TGCAGCGTGGGGGGACAGGGGATGGGAGGCTACACCTTC. The whole variable domain, filled in from reference TRBV29-1 and TRBJ1-2, reads SAVISQKPSRDICQRGTSLTIQCQVDSQVTMMFWYRQQPGQSLTLIATANQGSEATYESGFVIDKFPISRPNLTFSTLTVSNMSPEDSSIYLCSVGGQGMGGYTFGSGTRLTVV.